These 20 T cell receptor beta chains were all obtained from the same sample, sequenced in a study of identifying expanded T cells in peripheral blood. Measured with immunoSEQ multiplex PCR; TCRdb has only the in-frame clones, and not every one. The table lists 120,000 or so clones, 84% of them singletons. The specimen was blood. Receptors were obtained from a person between 18 and 75 years old in good health.

The chain recombines TRBV10-3 with TRBJ1-1; D is possibly TRBD1 (5 bases). CDR3 length: 15 residues. Deletions cut 3 bases from V and 4 bases from J, with 15 bases between. The germline CDR1 and CDR2 sequences are ENHRY and SYGVKD. CDR3 in amino acids: CAISDPSSGGTEAFF. CDR3 DNA: TGTGCCATCAGTGACCCCTCCTCCGGGGGCACTGAAGCTTTCTTT.

V usage is TRBV19 and J usage is TRBJ1-2, with D maybe TRBD1 (6 bases). Germline V lookup: CDR1 LNHDA, CDR2 SQIVND (reference sequence). CDR3 length: 14 amino acids. V lost 5 bases and J lost 8, with 18 bases in between. CDR3 nucleotides: TGTGCCAGTAGTCCTGCCCCCCCCAGGGGCGGCTACACCTTC. Translated: CASSPAPPRGGYTF. Full variable domain (rest looked up from reference TRBV19 and TRBJ1-2): DGGITQSPKYLFRKEGQNVTLSCEQNLNHDAMYWYRQDPGQGLRLIYYSQIVNDFQKGDIAEGYSVSREKKESFPLTVTSAQKNPTAFYLCASSPAPPRGGYTFGSGTRLTVV.

The V and J genes are TRBV10-3 and TRBJ1-4; the D is unclear. The V end was cut by 0 bases, the J end by 5 bases, with 10 bases between. The CDR3 length is 15 residues. Germline CDR1 reads ENHRY; CDR2 reads SYGVKD. The chain's CDR3 is CAISESRRVNEKLFF. CDR3 DNA sequence: TGTGCCATCAGTGAGTCAAGGAGGGTCAATGAAAAACTGTTTTTT.

The rearrangement joins TRBV25-1 to TRBJ2-2, with TRBD1 identical over 9 bases. Unmatched junction bases numbered 11, after V lost 1 base and J lost 5 bases. Germline V CDR1 and CDR2: MGHDK, SYGVNS. The CDR3 has 18 residues. DNA for the CDR3: TGTGCCAGCAGTGAATTTTGGGTGACAGGGGGTTGGACCGGGGAGCTGTTTTTT. Protein: CASSEFWVTGGWTGELFF. The variable domain in full, with the rest retrieved from reference TRBV25-1 and TRBJ2-2, is EADIYQTPRYLVIGTGKKITLECSQTMGHDKMYWYQQDPGMELHLIHYSYGVNSTEKGDLSSESTVSRIRTEHFPLTLESARPSHTSQYLCASSEFWVTGGWTGELFFGEGSRLTVL.

This clone was observed a handful of times. The V gene is TRBV19, the J gene TRBJ1-2, with D tentatively TRBD1 (6 bases). The V gene's germline CDR1 is LNHDA and CDR2 SQIVND (reference sequence). Trimming removed 5 bases from V and 10 bases from J, with 11 bases in between. The CDR3 has 11 residues. Here the CDR3 reads CASSEAGAYTF. CDR3 coding DNA: TGTGCCAGTAGTGAGGCAGGGGCCTACACCTTC.

J is TRBJ1-6 and V is TRBV2, with 9 bases matching TRBD1. CDR3 size: 15 residues. V was pared by 6 bases and J by 6 bases, with 6 bases of the junction left unmatched. CDR1 is SNHLY, CDR2 FYNNEI, per germline. As DNA, the CDR3 is TGTGCCAGCAGCCGGGACAGGGACGGTAATTCACCCCTCCACTTT. Encoded protein: CASSRDRDGNSPLHF.

This chain links TRBV19 with TRBJ1-6; 9 bases agree with TRBD1. V was clipped by 1 base and J by 9 bases; unmatched bases: 1. The CDR3 runs to 14 residues. The germline V gene encodes CDR1 LNHDA and CDR2 SQIVND (reference sequence). In DNA, the CDR3 is TGTGCCAGTAGTATAGGGACAGGGGTTTCACCCCTCCACTTT. Its translation is CASSIGTGVSPLHF. Looking up the rest from reference TRBV19 and TRBJ1-6 gives the full variable domain: DGGITQSPKYLFRKEGQNVTLSCEQNLNHDAMYWYRQDPGQGLRLIYYSQIVNDFQKGDIAEGYSVSREKKESFPLTVTSAQKNPTAFYLCASSIGTGVSPLHFGNGTRLTVT.

The chain is built from TRBV7-9 and TRBJ1-6; the D gene is possibly TRBD1 (6 bases). Germline V gives CDR1 SEHNR, CDR2 FQNEAQ (reference sequence). This CDR3 comprises 14 residues. V lost 3 bases and J lost 10, with 13 bases in between. The CDR3 reads CASSFVQGTSPLHF. As DNA, the CDR3 is TGTGCCAGCAGCTTTGTGCAGGGGACATCACCCCTCCACTTT.

This clone was recorded only once. The chain links TRBV9 to TRBJ1-2; TRBD1 is a possible D gene (5 bases). The CDR3 is made up of 15 amino acids. Germline V gene data show CDR1 as SGDLS and CDR2 as YYNGEE. Trimming took off 3 bases at V and 7 bases at J, with 19 bases between the two ends. For the CDR3, the DNA is TGTGCCAGCAGCGAGGGGTTAGAGGACCTGCGTGGCTACACCTTC. Protein sequence: CASSEGLEDLRGYTF.

The V and J genes are TRBV2 and TRBJ2-3; TRBD2 matches 9 bases. The CDR3 is made up of 13 amino acids. Per the germline V gene, CDR1 is SNHLY and CDR2 is FYNNEI. The V segment lost 10 bases and the J segment 1 base; nucleotides outside the gene matches: 3. CDR3 DNA sequence: TGTGCCACCGGGACTAGCCGCACAGATACGCAGTATTTT. Translated, it gives CATGTSRTDTQYF.

This clone has more than one count but fewer than ten. The chain is built from TRBV4-1 and TRBJ1-2; possibly TRBD1 for D (5 bases). Germline lookup yields CDR1 MGHRA and CDR2 YSYEKL. The CDR3 spans 15 residues. The V end lost 7 bases, the J end lost 4 bases, and 19 bases lay between the germline ends. Written as DNA, the CDR3 is TGCGCCAGCACGTCGACAGCCAGGCGCCTCTATGGCTACACCTTC. This translates into CASTSTARRLYGYTF.

This rearrangement joins TRBV7-2 to TRBJ1-5; the D gene is possibly TRBD1 (6 bases). V lost 6 bases and J 10 bases, leaving 19 bases between the germline ends. Germline V gene sequence: CDR1 SGHTA, CDR2 FQGNSA. This CDR3 is built from 14 residues. The CDR3 loop reads CASSPRDTLPPQHF. The CDR3 bases are TGTGCCAGCAGTCCCCGGGACACCCTTCCTCCCCAGCATTTT. Complete variable domain (other parts from reference TRBV7-2 and TRBJ1-5): GAGVSQSPSNKVTEKGKDVELRCDPISGHTALYWYRQSLGQGLEFLIYFQGNSAPDKSGLPSDRFSAERTGGSVSTLTIQRTQQEDSAVYLCASSPRDTLPPQHFGDGTRLSIL.

This chain joins TRBV5-4 and TRBJ1-2; TRBD1 aligns across 9 bases. CDR1 and CDR2 (germline): SGHNT, YYREEE (reference sequence). V lost 5 bases and J lost 6; bases outside the gene matches: 2. This CDR3 comprises 12 residues. The CDR3 is CASRRDRDGYTF. The CDR3 nucleotides read TGTGCCAGCAGGCGGGACAGGGATGGCTACACCTTC.

The chain recombines TRBV7-8 with TRBJ2-3; 12 nucleotides line up with TRBD1. The germline V gene encodes CDR1 SGHVS and CDR2 FQNEAQ. The CDR3 is 17 residues long. The V and J ends lost 2 bases and 3 bases, in that order; junction bases with no gene match: 6. DNA of the CDR3: TGTGCCAGCAGCTTAACTGGGACAGGGGGCAGGACAGATACGCAGTATTTT. Translation gives CASSLTGTGGRTDTQYF.

This sequence joins TRBV6-5 and TRBJ2-7, with 12 nucleotides matching TRBD2. There are 16 residues in the CDR3. With V trimmed by 2 bases and J by 7 bases, 9 bases remained unmatched. The germline V gene encodes CDR1 MNHEY and CDR2 SVGAGI. CDR3: CASSYALAGGPHEQYF. As DNA, the CDR3 is TGTGCCAGCAGTTACGCGCTAGCGGGGGGGCCGCATGAGCAGTACTTC.

The V and J genes are TRBV18 and TRBJ1-6; 7 bases align to TRBD1. V trimming: 5 bases; J trimming: 11 bases; junction bases outside the gene matches: 15. Germline V gene lookup returns CDR1 KGHSH and CDR2 LQKENI. The CDR3 is made up of 16 amino acids. This CDR3 reads CASSTNLAGGITPLHF. CDR3 nucleotides: TGTGCCAGCTCAACGAATTTAGCAGGGGGTATCACACCCCTCCACTTT.

The chain has TRBV2 and TRBJ1-2; 7 bases map to TRBD1. The germline V gene encodes CDR1 SNHLY and CDR2 FYNNEI. The length of the CDR3 is 16 residues. With 5 bases clipped from V and 3 bases from J, the junction kept 12 bases outside the gene matches. The DNA of the CDR3 is TGTGCCAGCAGTCCTCAACGCTGGACAGGCTACTATGGCTACACCTTC. It is translated as CASSPQRWTGYYGYTF. Full variable domain (outside the CDR3, taken from reference TRBV2 and TRBJ1-2): EPEVTQTPSHQVTQMGQEVILRCVPISNHLYFYWYRQILGQKVEFLVSFYNNEISEKSEIFDDQFSVERPDGSNFTLKIRSTKLEDSAMYFCASSPQRWTGYYGYTFGSGTRLTVV.

V gene TRBV7-9 combines with J gene TRBJ2-5; D gene uncertain. The CDR3 has 15 amino acids. Germline CDR1 SEHNR, CDR2 FQNEAQ (reference sequence). Between the trimmed V and J ends, which lost 7 bases and 2 bases, there was a span of 17 bases. The DNA for the CDR3 is TGTGCCAGCACTTTAAGCTCATGGCCACAAGAGACCCAGTACTTC. Its translation: CASTLSSWPQETQYF.

This chain joins TRBV5-1 and TRBJ1-1, with D possibly TRBD1 on 5 matching bases. V was cut by 1 base and J by 4 bases, with 11 bases left in between. The germline CDR1 and CDR2 sequences are SGHRS and YFSETQ. The CDR3 spans 14 residues. CDR3 sequence: CASSLIGEGTEAFF. In nucleotides, the CDR3 is TGCGCCAGCAGCTTGATAGGGGAAGGCACTGAAGCTTTCTTT.

The V call is TRBV7-2, the J call TRBJ1-1; a weak D match, TRBD1 (6 bases). The V gene's germline CDR1 is SGHTA and CDR2 FQGNSA. CDR3 length equals 14 residues. Trimming pared 5 bases from V and 2 bases from J, leaving 12 bases between. The CDR3: CASSPGHSNTEAFF. CDR3 sequence (DNA): TGTGCCAGCAGCCCGGGACACTCAAACACTGAAGCTTTCTTT.